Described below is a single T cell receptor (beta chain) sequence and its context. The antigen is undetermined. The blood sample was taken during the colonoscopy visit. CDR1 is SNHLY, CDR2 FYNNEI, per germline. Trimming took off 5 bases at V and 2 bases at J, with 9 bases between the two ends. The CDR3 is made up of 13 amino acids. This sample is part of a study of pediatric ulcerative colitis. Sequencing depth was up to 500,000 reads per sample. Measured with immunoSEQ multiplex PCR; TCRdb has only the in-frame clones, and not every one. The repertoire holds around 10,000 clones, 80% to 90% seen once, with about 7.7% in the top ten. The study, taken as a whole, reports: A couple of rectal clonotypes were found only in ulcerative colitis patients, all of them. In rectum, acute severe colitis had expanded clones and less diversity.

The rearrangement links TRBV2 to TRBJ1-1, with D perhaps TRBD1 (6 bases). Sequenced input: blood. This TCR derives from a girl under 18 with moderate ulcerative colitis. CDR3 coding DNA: TGTGCCAGCAGTACGGACAGTAACACTGAAGCTTTCTTT. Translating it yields CASSTDSNTEAFF.